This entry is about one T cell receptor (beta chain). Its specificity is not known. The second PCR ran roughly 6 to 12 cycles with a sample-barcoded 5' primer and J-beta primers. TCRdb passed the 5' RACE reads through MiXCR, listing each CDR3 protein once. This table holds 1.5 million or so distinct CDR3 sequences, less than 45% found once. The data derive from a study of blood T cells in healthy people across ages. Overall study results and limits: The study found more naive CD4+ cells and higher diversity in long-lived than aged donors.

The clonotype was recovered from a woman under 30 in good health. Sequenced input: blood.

The CDR3 is CSAASNYGYTF. The DNA for the CDR3 is TGCAGTGCTGCAAGTAACTATGGCTACACCTTC. The J gene is TRBJ1-2, the V gene TRBV20-1; D remains unclear. Trimming removed 5 bases at V and 1 base at J, with 5 bases between. Per germline, CDR1 DFQATT and CDR2 SNEGSKA (reference sequence). The CDR3 extends over 11 amino acids.